The T cell receptor (beta chain) described here comes from a study of T cell responses to AZD1222 COVID-19 vaccine. The assay was immunoSEQ multiplex PCR, and TCRdb's table has in-frame clones only and misses some. The sample shows about 150,000 clones, roughly 90% of them seen only once. V dropped 6 bases and J dropped 14; count of bases not matched to a gene: 8. CDR3 length: 12 amino acids. Germline CDR1 reads MNHEY; CDR2 reads SVGAGI. The sequence was obtained from an adult in good health. The material sequenced was peripheral blood, taken on day 0 of AZD1222 vaccination. This chain joins TRBV6-5 and TRBJ1-4; 8 nucleotides agree with TRBD1. CDR3 loop: CASSPGQGRLFF. Written as DNA, the CDR3 is TGTGCCAGCAGCCCCGGACAGGGAAGGCTGTTTTTT.